This T cell receptor beta chain was profiled in a study of cytomegalovirus exposure and HLA in healthy donors. Primers for the PCR totalled 60 Vbeta and 13 Jbeta. Assay: immunoSEQ multiplex PCR; the TCRdb copy retains only in-frame clones and omits some. The sample records roughly 200,000 clones, approximately 80% being singletons. CDR1 and CDR2 from the germline V gene are MNHEY and SMNVEV (reference sequence). V was pared by 8 bases and J by 7 bases, with 24 bases between. The CDR3 loop spans 17 amino acids. This receptor was identified in a female donor in good health and CMV-seronegative. The sequenced sample consisted of PBMCs. The gene calls are TRBV27 and TRBJ1-6, with a tentative D call TRBD1 (5 bases). CDR3 bases: TGTGCCAGCTCTTATACGGGGGGAGTCCCCAAAAATTCACCCCTCCACTTT. Its translation is CASSYTGGVPKNSPLHF.